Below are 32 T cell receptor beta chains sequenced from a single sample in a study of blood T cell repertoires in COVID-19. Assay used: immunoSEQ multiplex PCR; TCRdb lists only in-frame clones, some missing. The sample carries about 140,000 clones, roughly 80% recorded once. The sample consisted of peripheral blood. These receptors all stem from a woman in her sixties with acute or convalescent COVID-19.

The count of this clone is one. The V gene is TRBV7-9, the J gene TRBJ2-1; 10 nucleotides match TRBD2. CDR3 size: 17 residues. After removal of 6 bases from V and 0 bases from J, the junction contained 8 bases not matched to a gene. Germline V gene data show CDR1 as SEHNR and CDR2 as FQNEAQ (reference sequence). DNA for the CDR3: TGTGCCAGCAGACCCGGACTAGCGGTGAGCTCCTACAATGAGCAGTTCTTC. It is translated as CASRPGLAVSSYNEQFF.

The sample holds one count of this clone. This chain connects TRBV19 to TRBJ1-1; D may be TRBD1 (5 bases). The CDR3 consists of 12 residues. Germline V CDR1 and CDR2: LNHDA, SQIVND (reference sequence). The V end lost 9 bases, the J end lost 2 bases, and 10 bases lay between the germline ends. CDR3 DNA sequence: TGTGCCAGCGGACACACAAACACTGAAGCTTTCTTT. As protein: CASGHTNTEAFF.

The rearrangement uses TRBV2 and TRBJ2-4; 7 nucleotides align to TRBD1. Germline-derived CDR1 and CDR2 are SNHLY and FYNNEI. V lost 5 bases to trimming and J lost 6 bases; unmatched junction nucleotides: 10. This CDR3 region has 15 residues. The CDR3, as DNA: TGTGCCAGCAGTCCGCAGGGGGTGTCGTTAAACATTCAGTACTTC. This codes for CASSPQGVSLNIQYF.

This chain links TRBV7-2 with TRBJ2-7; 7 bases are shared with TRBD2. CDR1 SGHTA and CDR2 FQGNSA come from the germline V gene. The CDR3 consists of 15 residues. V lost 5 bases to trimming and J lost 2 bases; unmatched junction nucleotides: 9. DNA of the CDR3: TGTGCCAGCAGCCCCAGTGCGGGGACTACCTACGAGCAGTACTTC. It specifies CASSPSAGTTYEQYF.

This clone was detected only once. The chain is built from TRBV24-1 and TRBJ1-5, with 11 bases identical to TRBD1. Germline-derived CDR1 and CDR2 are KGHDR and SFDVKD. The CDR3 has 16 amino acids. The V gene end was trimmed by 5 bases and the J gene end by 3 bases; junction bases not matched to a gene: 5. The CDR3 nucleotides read TGTGCCACCAGTGCCGGGACAGGGGGGGACAATCAGCCCCAGCATTTT. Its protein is CATSAGTGGDNQPQHF.

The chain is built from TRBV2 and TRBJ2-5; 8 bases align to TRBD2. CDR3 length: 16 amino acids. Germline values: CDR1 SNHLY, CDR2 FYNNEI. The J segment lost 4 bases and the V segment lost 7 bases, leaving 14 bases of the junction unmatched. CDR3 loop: CASNGGGAGEGETQYF. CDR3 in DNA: TGTGCCAGCAACGGAGGTGGAGCGGGAGAGGGAGAGACCCAGTACTTC.

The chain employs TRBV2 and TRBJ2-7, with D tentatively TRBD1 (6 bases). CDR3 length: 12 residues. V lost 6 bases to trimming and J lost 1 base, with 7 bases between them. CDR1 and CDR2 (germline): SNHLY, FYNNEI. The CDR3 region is CASRQGSYEQYF. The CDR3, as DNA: TGTGCCAGCAGACAGGGTTCCTACGAGCAGTACTTC.

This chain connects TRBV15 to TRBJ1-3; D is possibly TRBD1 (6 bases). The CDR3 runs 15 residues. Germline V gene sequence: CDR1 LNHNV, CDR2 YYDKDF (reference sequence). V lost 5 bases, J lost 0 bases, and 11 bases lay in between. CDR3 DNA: TGTGCCACCAGCTCCCGCAGGGGCTCTGGAAACACCATATATTTT. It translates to CATSSRRGSGNTIYF.

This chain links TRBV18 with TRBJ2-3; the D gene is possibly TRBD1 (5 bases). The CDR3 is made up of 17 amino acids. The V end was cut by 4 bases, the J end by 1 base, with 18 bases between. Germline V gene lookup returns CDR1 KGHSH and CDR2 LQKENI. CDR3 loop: CASSLPSLVTGTDTQYF. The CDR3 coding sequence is TGTGCCAGCTCACTGCCTTCCCTGGTGACAGGCACAGATACGCAGTATTTT.

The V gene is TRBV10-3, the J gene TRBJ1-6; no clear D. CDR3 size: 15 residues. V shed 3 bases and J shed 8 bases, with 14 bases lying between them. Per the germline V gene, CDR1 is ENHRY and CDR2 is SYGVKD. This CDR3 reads CAISEGLGRDSPLHF. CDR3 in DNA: TGTGCCATCAGTGAAGGGCTCGGGAGGGATTCACCCCTCCACTTT.

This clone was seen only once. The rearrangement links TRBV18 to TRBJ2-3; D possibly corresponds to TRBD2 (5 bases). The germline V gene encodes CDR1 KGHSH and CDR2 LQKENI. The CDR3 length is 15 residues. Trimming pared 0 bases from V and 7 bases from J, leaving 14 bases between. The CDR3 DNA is TGTGCCAGCTCACCACCAAGCGGTCTGGCGTATACGCAGTATTTT. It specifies CASSPPSGLAYTQYF.

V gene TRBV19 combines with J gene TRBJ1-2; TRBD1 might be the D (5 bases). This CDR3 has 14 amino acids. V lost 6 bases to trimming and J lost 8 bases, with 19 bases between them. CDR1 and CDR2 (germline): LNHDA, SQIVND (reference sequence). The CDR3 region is CASSGQGPTRGYTF. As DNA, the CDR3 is TGTGCCAGTAGCGGACAAGGGCCTACGAGGGGCTACACCTTC.

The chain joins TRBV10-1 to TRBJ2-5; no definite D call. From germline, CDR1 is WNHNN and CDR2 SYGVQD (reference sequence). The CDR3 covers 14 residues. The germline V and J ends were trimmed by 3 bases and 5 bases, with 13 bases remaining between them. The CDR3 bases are TGCGCCAGCAGTGATCATCTCCTGGGCGAGACCCAGTACTTC. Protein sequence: CASSDHLLGETQYF.

The CDR3 DNA is TGTGCCAGTAGTATAGATCCTCTACTGGCTAGCGGTTTTGTTGAGCAGTTCTTC. This gives the protein CASSIDPLLASGFVEQFF. The chain has TRBV19 and TRBJ2-1, with 7 bases identical to TRBD2. The germline V gene encodes CDR1 LNHDA and CDR2 SQIVND (reference sequence). CDR3 size: 18 residues. Trimming cost V 0 bases and J 9 bases; bases outside gene matches: 17.

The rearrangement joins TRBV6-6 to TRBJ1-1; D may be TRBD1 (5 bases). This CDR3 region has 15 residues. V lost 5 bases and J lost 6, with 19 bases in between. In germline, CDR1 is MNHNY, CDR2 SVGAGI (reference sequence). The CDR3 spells CASSPGADSGAEAFF. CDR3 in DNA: TGTGCCAGCAGTCCGGGCGCAGATTCGGGGGCTGAAGCTTTCTTT.

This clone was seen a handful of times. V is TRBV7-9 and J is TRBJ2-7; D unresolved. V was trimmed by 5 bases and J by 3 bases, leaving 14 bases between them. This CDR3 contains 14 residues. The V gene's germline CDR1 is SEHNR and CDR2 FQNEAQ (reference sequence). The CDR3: CASSPDLGVYEQYF. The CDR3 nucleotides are TGTGCCAGCAGCCCTGATCTGGGCGTCTACGAGCAGTACTTC.

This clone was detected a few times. The CDR3 loop reads CASSLNPRTVPNEKLFF. The CDR3 nucleotides are TGTGCCAGCAGTTTGAACCCACGGACAGTCCCGAATGAAAAACTGTTTTTT. The chain recombines TRBV28 with TRBJ1-4; the D gene is possibly TRBD1 (6 bases). The CDR3 runs to 17 residues. V dropped 3 bases and J dropped 5 bases, with 19 bases sitting between them. Germline V lookup: CDR1 MDHEN, CDR2 SYDVKM.

CDR3 in DNA: TGTGCCAGCAGTTTACAGGGGGGTGCTGGCTACACCTTC. Amino acids: CASSLQGGAGYTF. The V call is TRBV27, the J call TRBJ1-2; 7 bases match TRBD1. Looked up from germline, CDR1 is MNHEY and CDR2 is SMNVEV (reference sequence). Trimming took 2 bases from V and 7 from J; bases not matched to a gene: 4. CDR3 length: 13 residues.

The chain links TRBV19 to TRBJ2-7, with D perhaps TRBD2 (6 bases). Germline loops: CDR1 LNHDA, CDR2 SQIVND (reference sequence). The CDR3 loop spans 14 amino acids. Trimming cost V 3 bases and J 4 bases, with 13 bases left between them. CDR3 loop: CASSISGGVYEQYF. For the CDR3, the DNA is TGTGCCAGTAGTATCAGTGGAGGGGTATACGAGCAGTACTTC.

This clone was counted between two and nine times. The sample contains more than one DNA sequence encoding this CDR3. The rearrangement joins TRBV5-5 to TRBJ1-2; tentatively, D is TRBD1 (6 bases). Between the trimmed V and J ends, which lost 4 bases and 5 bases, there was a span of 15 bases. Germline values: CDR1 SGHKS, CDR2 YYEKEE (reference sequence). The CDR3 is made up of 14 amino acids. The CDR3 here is CASSPDSGGYGYTF. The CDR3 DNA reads TGTGCCAGCAGCCCGGACAGCGGGGGTTATGGCTACACCTTC.

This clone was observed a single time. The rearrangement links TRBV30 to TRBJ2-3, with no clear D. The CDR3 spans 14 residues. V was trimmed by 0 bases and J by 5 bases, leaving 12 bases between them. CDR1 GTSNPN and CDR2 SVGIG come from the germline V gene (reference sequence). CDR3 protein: CAWSVSSGRDTQYF. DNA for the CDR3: TGTGCCTGGAGTGTATCGTCAGGAAGAGATACGCAGTATTTT.

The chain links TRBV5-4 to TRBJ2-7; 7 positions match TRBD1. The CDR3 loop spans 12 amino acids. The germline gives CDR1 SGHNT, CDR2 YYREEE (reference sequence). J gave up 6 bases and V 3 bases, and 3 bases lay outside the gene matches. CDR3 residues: CASSSQGTEQYF. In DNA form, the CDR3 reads TGTGCCAGCAGCTCACAGGGGACCGAGCAGTACTTC.

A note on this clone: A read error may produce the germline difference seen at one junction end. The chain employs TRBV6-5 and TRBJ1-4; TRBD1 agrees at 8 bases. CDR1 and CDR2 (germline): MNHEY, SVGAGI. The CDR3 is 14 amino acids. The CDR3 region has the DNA TGTGCCAGTCAGGGGGCGGCAACCAATGAAAAACTGTTTTTT. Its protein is CASQGAATNEKLFF.

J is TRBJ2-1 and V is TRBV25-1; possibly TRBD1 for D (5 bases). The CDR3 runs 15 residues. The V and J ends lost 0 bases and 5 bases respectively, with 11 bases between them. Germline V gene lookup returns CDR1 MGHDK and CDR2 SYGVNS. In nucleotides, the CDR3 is TGTGCCAGCAGTGAATATCAGGGTCTTAACAATGAGCAGTTCTTC. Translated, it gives CASSEYQGLNNEQFF. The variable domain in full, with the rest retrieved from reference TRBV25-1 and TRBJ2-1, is EADIYQTPRYLVIGTGKKITLECSQTMGHDKMYWYQQDPGMELHLIHYSYGVNSTEKGDLSSESTVSRIRTEHFPLTLESARPSHTSQYLCASSEYQGLNNEQFFGPGTRLTVL.

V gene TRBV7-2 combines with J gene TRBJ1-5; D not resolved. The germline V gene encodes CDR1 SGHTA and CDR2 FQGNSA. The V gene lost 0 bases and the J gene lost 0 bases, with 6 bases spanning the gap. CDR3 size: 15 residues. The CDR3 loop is CASSLAADSNQPQHF. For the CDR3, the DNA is TGTGCCAGCAGCTTAGCAGCGGATAGCAATCAGCCCCAGCATTTT.

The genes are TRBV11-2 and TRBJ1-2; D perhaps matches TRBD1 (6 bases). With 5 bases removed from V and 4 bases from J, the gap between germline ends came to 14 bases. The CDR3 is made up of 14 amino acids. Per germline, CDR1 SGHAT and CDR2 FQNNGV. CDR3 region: CASSVNRVSYGYTF. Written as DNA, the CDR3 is TGTGCCAGCAGCGTAAACAGGGTTTCCTATGGCTACACCTTC.

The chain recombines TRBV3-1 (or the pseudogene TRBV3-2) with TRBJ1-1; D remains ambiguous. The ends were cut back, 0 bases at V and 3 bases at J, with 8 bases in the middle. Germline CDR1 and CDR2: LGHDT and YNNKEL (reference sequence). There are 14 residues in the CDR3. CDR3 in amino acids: CASSQDPTDTEAFF. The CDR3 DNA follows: TGTGCCAGCAGCCAAGACCCCACAGACACTGAAGCTTTCTTT.

The CDR3 sequence is CASTPGLAGGRYEQYF. CDR3 nucleotides: TGCGCCAGTACGCCGGGACTAGCGGGAGGACGCTACGAGCAGTACTTC. The chain links TRBV10-2 to TRBJ2-7; TRBD2 matches 15 bases. Germline lookup yields CDR1 WSHSY and CDR2 SAAADI. The CDR3 loop spans 16 amino acids. V shed 9 bases and J 3 bases; nucleotides not matched to a gene: 9.

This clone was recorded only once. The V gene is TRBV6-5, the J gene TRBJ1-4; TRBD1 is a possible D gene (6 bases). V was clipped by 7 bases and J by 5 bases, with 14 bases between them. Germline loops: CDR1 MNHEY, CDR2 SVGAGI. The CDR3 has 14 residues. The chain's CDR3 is CASNPLGGNEKLFF. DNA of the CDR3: TGTGCCAGCAACCCTTTAGGGGGAAATGAAAAACTGTTTTTT.

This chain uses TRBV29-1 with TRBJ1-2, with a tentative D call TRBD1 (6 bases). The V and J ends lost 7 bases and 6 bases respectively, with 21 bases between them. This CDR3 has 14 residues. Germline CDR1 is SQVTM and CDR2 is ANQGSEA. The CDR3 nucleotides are TGCAGCGCGCAGACAGGCCGGGGTGGGAATGGCTACACCTTC. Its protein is CSAQTGRGGNGYTF.

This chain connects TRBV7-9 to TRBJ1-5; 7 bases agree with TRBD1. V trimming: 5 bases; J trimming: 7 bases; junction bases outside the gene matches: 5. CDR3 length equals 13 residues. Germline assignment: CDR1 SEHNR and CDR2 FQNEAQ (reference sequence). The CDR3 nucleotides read TGTGCCAGCAGCCGAACAGGGGAGCAGCCCCAGCATTTT. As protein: CASSRTGEQPQHF.

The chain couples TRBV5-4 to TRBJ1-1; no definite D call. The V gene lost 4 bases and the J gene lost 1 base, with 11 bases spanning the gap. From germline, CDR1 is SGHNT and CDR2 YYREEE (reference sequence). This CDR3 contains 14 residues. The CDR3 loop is CASSLPTPNTEAFF. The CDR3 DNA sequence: TGTGCCAGCAGCCTACCGACACCGAACACTGAAGCTTTCTTT.